A single sample gave rise to the 17 T cell receptor beta chains below, sequenced in a study of beta chain features in type 1 diabetes. Antigens of these TCRs are unknown. Since all of the isolated RNA was reverse transcribed, expressed TCRB transcripts were what got sequenced. Sequencing used immunoSEQ multiplex PCR; TCRdb keeps in-frame clones, though not all of them. The sample lists 640,000 or so clones, under 15% occurring once. General observations from the study: Among all four CD4+ subsets, Type 1 diabetes patients had TCRB CDR3s that were moderately but significantly shorter.

The sequenced sample consisted of naive CD4+ T cells from blood. Receptors originate from a man younger than 35 with type 1 diabetes.

The chain is built from TRBV30 and TRBJ2-5; tentative D call: TRBD1 (6 bases). This CDR3 is built from 14 residues. Germline CDR1 is GTSNPN and CDR2 is SVGIG (reference sequence). Trimming removed 3 bases from V and 5 bases from J, with 16 bases in between. The CDR3 nucleotides read TGTGCCTGGAGCCTCCGACAGGCCCGGGAGACCCAGTACTTC. It is translated as CAWSLRQARETQYF.

This clone was counted a few times. The V gene is TRBV30, the J gene TRBJ2-1, with TRBD2 matching over 11 bases. This CDR3 spans 14 amino acids. V lost 2 bases and J lost 8; bases outside the gene matches: 5. The germline V gene has CDR1 GTSNPN and CDR2 SVGIG (reference sequence). CDR3 loop: CAWSTSGGGHEQFF. In nucleotides, the CDR3 is TGTGCCTGGAGTACTAGCGGGGGTGGCCATGAGCAGTTCTTC. Supplemented by reference TRBV30 and TRBJ2-1, the full variable domain reads SQTIHQWPATLVQPVGSPLSLECTVEGTSNPNLYWYRQAAGRGLQLLFYSVGIGQISSEVPQNLSASRPQDRQFILSSKKLLLSDSGFYLCAWSTSGGGHEQFFGPGTRLTVL.

This clone was picked up a small number of times. The chain links TRBV15 to TRBJ1-5; D remains unclear. CDR1 LNHNV and CDR2 YYDKDF come from the germline V gene (reference sequence). V was pared by 0 bases and J by 5 bases, with 11 bases between. The CDR3 totals 15 residues. CDR3 DNA: TGTGCCACCAGCAGAGAGAGAAGGGCCGATCAGCCCCAGCATTTT. Protein sequence: CATSRERRADQPQHF.

The J gene is TRBJ2-2, the V gene TRBV29-1, with 8 nucleotides matching TRBD1. Trimming took 5 bases from V and 6 from J; bases not matched to a gene: 8. This CDR3 has 14 amino acids. From germline, CDR1 is SQVTM and CDR2 ANQGSEA. The chain's CDR3 is CSVSGQGGPGELFF. In nucleotides, the CDR3 is TGCAGCGTTTCTGGACAGGGAGGCCCCGGGGAGCTGTTTTTT.

The gene calls are TRBV30 and TRBJ1-6; D is possibly TRBD1 (6 bases). The germline gives CDR1 GTSNPN, CDR2 SVGIG (reference sequence). This CDR3 region has 14 residues. Trimming cost V 3 bases and J 10 bases, with 16 bases left between them. The CDR3 spells CAWSPKGGGSPLHF. DNA for the CDR3: TGTGCCTGGAGCCCTAAGGGGGGCGGGTCACCCCTCCACTTT. The full variable domain, rest sourced from reference TRBV30 and TRBJ1-6, is SQTIHQWPATLVQPVGSPLSLECTVEGTSNPNLYWYRQAAGRGLQLLFYSVGIGQISSEVPQNLSASRPQDRQFILSSKKLLLSDSGFYLCAWSPKGGGSPLHFGNGTRLTVT.

V usage is TRBV10-3 and J usage is TRBJ2-2, with D possibly being TRBD2 (6 bases). Trimming pared 10 bases from V and 2 bases from J, leaving 14 bases between. This CDR3 is 14 amino acids long. Germline V lookup: CDR1 ENHRY, CDR2 SYGVKD. The CDR3 bases are TGTGCCACCGACGGACTACTAAACACCGGGGAGCTGTTTTTT. Residues: CATDGLLNTGELFF.

This clone was counted a few times. The J gene is TRBJ1-6, the V gene TRBV11-2; D remains ambiguous. The CDR3 sequence is 16 residues long. The germline V gene has CDR1 SGHAT and CDR2 FQNNGV. Trimming removed 0 bases at V and 7 bases at J, with 13 bases between. The CDR3 nucleotides are TGTGCCAGCAGCTTAGAGGCGGGAGGCGTCAATTCACCCCTCCACTTT. It translates to CASSLEAGGVNSPLHF.

This clone came up a few times. This chain connects TRBV25-1 to TRBJ2-7, with 8 bases matching TRBD1. The CDR3 runs to 15 residues. The ends lost 3 bases at V and 7 bases at J; junction bases unmatched: 11. Germline CDR1 reads MGHDK; CDR2 reads SYGVNS. The CDR3 coding sequence is TGTGCCAGCAGTGATTCCGGACAGGGCCGAAGGGAGCAGTACTTC. This sequence encodes CASSDSGQGRREQYF.

The rearrangement links TRBV9 to TRBJ1-3; D unclear. The germline V gene encodes CDR1 SGDLS and CDR2 YYNGEE. V dropped 5 bases and J dropped 1 base, with 16 bases sitting between them. CDR3 length: 16 residues. The CDR3 nucleotides are TGTGCCAGCAGTGAGCCCGCCGGGATTTCTGGAAACACCATATATTTT. This translates into CASSEPAGISGNTIYF.

This sequence joins TRBV6-6 and TRBJ1-5; no firm D call. Trimming removed 8 bases from V and 5 bases from J, with 7 bases in between. This CDR3 is built from 11 residues. Germline values: CDR1 MNHNY, CDR2 SVGAGI (reference sequence). This CDR3 reads CASRTDQPQHF. CDR3 DNA sequence: TGTGCCAGCCGGACGGATCAGCCCCAGCATTTT.

This chain joins TRBV5-1 and TRBJ2-1, with TRBD1 identical over 9 bases. The CDR3 runs 14 residues. V gave up 6 bases and J gave up 3 bases; unmatched junction bases: 4. Germline V lookup: CDR1 SGHRS, CDR2 YFSETQ. DNA for the CDR3: TGCGCCAGCACCACAGGGGGCGACTACAATGAGCAGTTCTTC. It yields the protein CASTTGGDYNEQFF.

This clone was detected only a few times. The V call is TRBV14, the J call TRBJ1-4; TRBD1 is a possible D gene (5 bases). Germline V lookup: CDR1 SGHDN, CDR2 FVKESK. This CDR3 is built from 14 residues. Trimming shortened V by 3 bases and J by 4 bases, and 9 bases separated the two germline ends. Here the CDR3 reads CASSHRTLNEKLFF. In nucleotides, the CDR3 is TGTGCCAGCAGCCATAGGACACTTAATGAAAAACTGTTTTTT.

Only one count was recorded for this clone. The sample holds other DNA sequences that translate to the same CDR3. The chain uses TRBV5-6 and TRBJ2-2, with D uncertain. The germline V gene encodes CDR1 SGHDT and CDR2 YYEEEE. This CDR3 is 14 amino acids long. V lost 0 bases, J lost 5 bases, and 8 bases lay in between. The CDR3 loop reads CASSLGSGTGELFF. Written as DNA, the CDR3 is TGTGCCAGCAGCTTGGGTTCTGGAACCGGGGAGCTGTTTTTT.

The chain uses TRBV9 and TRBJ2-2, with D perhaps matching TRBD2 (6 bases). The CDR3 has 16 residues. V was clipped by 3 bases and J by 5 bases, with 17 bases between them. CDR1 SGDLS and CDR2 YYNGEE come from the germline V gene. The CDR3 coding sequence is TGTGCCAGCAGCGAAACCGGGACTCTCGATACCGGGGAGCTGTTTTTT. Its protein product is CASSETGTLDTGELFF. Full variable domain (remainder filled in from reference TRBV9 and TRBJ2-2): DSGVTQTPKHLITATGQRVTLRCSPRSGDLSVYWYQQSLDQGLQFLIQYYNGEERAKGNILERFSAQQFPDLHSELNLSSLELGDSALYFCASSETGTLDTGELFFGEGSRLTVL.

This chain links TRBV27 with TRBJ1-5; 7 bases agree with TRBD1. Trimming cost V 0 bases and J 0 bases; bases outside gene matches: 5. The CDR3 has 17 amino acids. Germline-derived CDR1 and CDR2 are MNHEY and SMNVEV (reference sequence). The CDR3 bases are TGTGCCAGCAGTTTATCGGCAGGGGGGTTTAGCAATCAGCCCCAGCATTTT. This encodes CASSLSAGGFSNQPQHF.

This clone turned up a few times. This chain connects TRBV6-5 to TRBJ2-7; 9 bases map to TRBD1. The CDR3 has 15 residues. The V and J ends lost 0 bases and 6 bases, in that order; junction bases with no gene match: 6. Germline V gene lookup returns CDR1 MNHEY and CDR2 SVGAGI. This CDR3 is CASSYSGQGGSEQYF. The CDR3 nucleotides read TGTGCCAGCAGTTACTCGGGACAGGGTGGTTCCGAGCAGTACTTC.

This clone has just a few counts. Other DNA sequences of this sample code for an identical CDR3. CDR3 residues: CASSPGTDYGYTF. CDR3 sequence (DNA): TGTGCCAGCTCACCAGGGACGGACTATGGCTACACCTTC. The chain has TRBV18 and TRBJ1-2; D might be TRBD1 (5 bases). This CDR3 comprises 13 residues. With 2 bases removed from V and 3 bases from J, the gap between germline ends came to 7 bases. In germline, CDR1 is KGHSH, CDR2 LQKENI.